A selection of T cell receptor beta chains follows, all from one sample in a study of blood T cells in healthy people across ages. One entry per CDR3 protein results from TCRdb running MiXCR on the 5' RACE reads. The sample consists of some 900,000 distinct CDR3 sequences, about 30% of them appearing once. The sequenced material came from blood. All receptors come from a woman of 80 years or more in good health. Each CDR3 is given with its conserved first and last residue. Each record gives: V gene, J gene, clone size, CDR3 length, D gene, CDR3 protein, CDR3 DNA. D genes are given only for firm matches. The size field is filled for only some rows; it gives once, few, many or a size class.

v_call: TRBV28; j_call: TRBJ2-1; clone_size: many; cdr3_length: 14; d_call: -; cdr3_aa: CASHSGTDYNEQFF; cdr3_nt: TGTGCCTCCCACTCGGGGACCGATTACAATGAGCAGTTCTTC
v_call: TRBV7-2; j_call: TRBJ1-5; clone_size: many; cdr3_length: 16; d_call: -; cdr3_aa: CASSLTTGIYNQAQHF; cdr3_nt: TGTGCCAGCAGCTTAACTACCGGAATTTACAATCAGGCCCAGCATTTT
v_call: TRBV7-2; j_call: TRBJ2-5; clone_size: -; cdr3_length: 12; d_call: -; cdr3_aa: CASSISRETQYF; cdr3_nt: TGTGCCAGCAGCATTAGCCGAGAGACCCAGTACTTC
v_call: TRBV15; j_call: TRBJ2-7; clone_size: many; cdr3_length: 14; d_call: -; cdr3_aa: CATSRDTGSYEQYF; cdr3_nt: TGTGCCACCAGCAGAGATACGGGTTCCTACGAGCAGTACTTC
v_call: TRBV3-1; j_call: TRBJ2-1; clone_size: many; cdr3_length: 16; d_call: -; cdr3_aa: CASSPVATRAYNEQFF; cdr3_nt: TGTGCCAGCAGCCCCGTGGCCACAAGAGCCTACAATGAGCAGTTCTTC
v_call: TRBV11-2; j_call: TRBJ2-1; clone_size: -; cdr3_length: 14; d_call: -; cdr3_aa: CASSLAGRWGEQFF; cdr3_nt: TGTGCCAGCAGCTTAGCGGGGAGGTGGGGTGAGCAGTTCTTC
v_call: TRBV12-3/TRBV12-4; j_call: TRBJ1-6; clone_size: many; cdr3_length: 14; d_call: -; cdr3_aa: CASSLGGGHSPLHF; cdr3_nt: TGTGCCAGCAGTTTAGGAGGAGGACATTCACCCCTCCACTTT
v_call: TRBV20-1; j_call: TRBJ2-7; clone_size: many; cdr3_length: 14; d_call: -; cdr3_aa: CSARAPGLDGEQYF; cdr3_nt: TGCAGTGCTAGAGCTCCGGGTCTAGATGGCGAGCAGTACTTC
v_call: TRBV12-3/TRBV12-4; j_call: TRBJ2-3; clone_size: -; cdr3_length: 16; d_call: TRBD2; cdr3_aa: CASSFSSGVSADTQYF; cdr3_nt: TGTGCCAGCAGTTTCTCTAGCGGGGTGAGCGCAGATACGCAGTATTTT
v_call: TRBV6-5; j_call: TRBJ2-3; clone_size: many; cdr3_length: 13; d_call: -; cdr3_aa: CASRRDLSDTQYF; cdr3_nt: TGTGCCAGCCGAAGGGACTTATCAGATACGCAGTATTTT
v_call: TRBV20-1; j_call: TRBJ2-2; clone_size: -; cdr3_length: 12; d_call: -; cdr3_aa: CSARHYTGELFF; cdr3_nt: TGCAGTGCGAGACACTACACCGGGGAGCTGTTTTTT
v_call: TRBV5-1; j_call: TRBJ1-1; clone_size: -; cdr3_length: 14; d_call: -; cdr3_aa: CASSLGTGAAGGFF; cdr3_nt: TGCGCCAGCAGCTTGGGAACAGGTGCGGCCGGTGGTTTCTTT
v_call: TRBV12-3/TRBV12-4; j_call: TRBJ2-7; clone_size: many; cdr3_length: 13; d_call: -; cdr3_aa: CASSRDQRGEQYF; cdr3_nt: TGTGCCAGCAGCCGGGACCAGCGCGGCGAGCAGTACTTC
v_call: TRBV27; j_call: TRBJ2-7; clone_size: many; cdr3_length: 14; d_call: TRBD1; cdr3_aa: CASERTGGTYEQYF; cdr3_nt: TGTGCCAGCGAGAGGACAGGGGGAACCTACGAGCAGTACTTC
v_call: TRBV12-3/TRBV12-4; j_call: TRBJ2-2; clone_size: -; cdr3_length: 16; d_call: TRBD1; cdr3_aa: CASSPGTGSGTGELFF; cdr3_nt: TGTGCCAGCAGTCCAGGGACAGGGTCCGGAACCGGGGAGCTGTTTTTT
v_call: TRBV7-2; j_call: TRBJ2-3; clone_size: many; cdr3_length: 15; d_call: TRBD1; cdr3_aa: CASSLGTGAGLAQYF; cdr3_nt: TGTGCCAGCAGCTTGGGGACAGGGGCAGGGTTAGCGCAGTATTTT
v_call: TRBV5-1; j_call: TRBJ2-3; clone_size: -; cdr3_length: 15; d_call: TRBD2; cdr3_aa: CVSEPTSGVGDTQYF; cdr3_nt: TGCGTCAGCGAACCCACTAGCGGGGTTGGGGATACGCAGTATTTT
v_call: TRBV20-1; j_call: TRBJ2-1; clone_size: -; cdr3_length: 11; d_call: -; cdr3_aa: CSARDRGFRFF; cdr3_nt: TGCAGTGCTAGAGATCGGGGGTTTCGGTTCTTC
v_call: TRBV7-2; j_call: TRBJ1-2; clone_size: few; cdr3_length: 19; d_call: TRBD1; cdr3_aa: CASSSLVPGQANLIYGYTF; cdr3_nt: TGTGCCAGCAGCTCATTAGTACCGGGACAGGCGAATTTAATCTATGGCTACACCTTC
v_call: TRBV5-5; j_call: TRBJ2-3; clone_size: many; cdr3_length: 16; d_call: TRBD2; cdr3_aa: CASSLSPSGGTDTQYF; cdr3_nt: TGTGCCAGCAGCTTGTCGCCTAGCGGGGGCACAGATACGCAGTATTTT
v_call: TRBV15; j_call: TRBJ2-1; clone_size: -; cdr3_length: 15; d_call: -; cdr3_aa: CATSGRLEMVNEQFF; cdr3_nt: TGTGCCACCAGCGGTCGACTAGAAATGGTGAATGAGCAGTTCTTC
v_call: TRBV6-5; j_call: TRBJ2-2; clone_size: many; cdr3_length: 15; d_call: TRBD1; cdr3_aa: CASSPQGGSTGELFF; cdr3_nt: TGTGCCAGCAGCCCACAAGGGGGCTCCACCGGGGAGCTGTTTTTT
v_call: TRBV20-1; j_call: TRBJ1-5; clone_size: -; cdr3_length: 15; d_call: -; cdr3_aa: CSARPREASNQPQHF; cdr3_nt: TGCAGTGCTAGACCCAGGGAGGCGAGCAATCAGCCCCAGCATTTT
v_call: TRBV7-7; j_call: TRBJ2-7; clone_size: -; cdr3_length: 18; d_call: TRBD2; cdr3_aa: CASSSVGGDGTSSYEQYF; cdr3_nt: TGTGCCAGCAGCTCAGTCGGAGGGGACGGGACTAGCAGCTACGAGCAGTACTTC
v_call: TRBV4-2; j_call: TRBJ2-1; clone_size: few; cdr3_length: 14; d_call: TRBD1; cdr3_aa: CASSQQTGLDEQFF; cdr3_nt: TGTGCCAGCAGCCAGCAGACAGGGCTGGATGAGCAGTTCTTC
v_call: TRBV24-1; j_call: TRBJ2-7; clone_size: -; cdr3_length: 16; d_call: TRBD1; cdr3_aa: CATSAAGTGSYNEQYF; cdr3_nt: TGTGCCACCAGTGCCGCCGGGACAGGGTCTTACAATGAGCAGTACTTC
v_call: TRBV9; j_call: TRBJ2-1; clone_size: many; cdr3_length: 14; d_call: -; cdr3_aa: CASSVSPGSNEQFF; cdr3_nt: TGTGCCAGCAGCGTAAGTCCAGGGAGTAATGAGCAGTTCTTC
v_call: TRBV9; j_call: TRBJ2-6; clone_size: few; cdr3_length: 15; d_call: -; cdr3_aa: CASSVELRGANVLTF; cdr3_nt: TGTGCCAGCAGCGTAGAACTTCGTGGGGCCAACGTCCTGACTTTC
v_call: TRBV5-5; j_call: TRBJ1-6; clone_size: -; cdr3_length: 16; d_call: TRBD1; cdr3_aa: CASSFYRTGGNSPLHF; cdr3_nt: TGTGCCAGCAGCTTCTATAGGACAGGGGGAAATTCACCCCTCCACTTT